This T cell receptor (beta chain) was retrieved from a study of blood T cell repertoires in COVID-19. Whole-study context: COVID-19 samples collected from the United States, Italy and Spain covered acute and convalescent phases. In each case, the material was cDNA or gDNA derived from T cells, B-cell-depleted T cells, or PBMCs.

Profiling relied on immunoSEQ multiplex PCR, and the TCRdb table lists in-frame clones only, not all of them. The data show roughly 250,000 clones, about 87% seen once. Germline V gives CDR1 SNHLY, CDR2 FYNNEI. The CDR3 loop spans 17 amino acids. V shed 1 base and J shed 2 bases, with 15 bases lying between them. The chain joins TRBV2 to TRBJ1-5; a possible D gene is TRBD1 (5 bases). Sequences were obtained from peripheral blood. The clonotype was recovered from a woman aged 35 to 49 with acute or convalescent COVID-19. The CDR3: CASSEGGGRRRNQPQHF. CDR3 bases: TGTGCCAGCAGTGAAGGGGGGGGAAGACGGCGCAATCAGCCCCAGCATTTT.